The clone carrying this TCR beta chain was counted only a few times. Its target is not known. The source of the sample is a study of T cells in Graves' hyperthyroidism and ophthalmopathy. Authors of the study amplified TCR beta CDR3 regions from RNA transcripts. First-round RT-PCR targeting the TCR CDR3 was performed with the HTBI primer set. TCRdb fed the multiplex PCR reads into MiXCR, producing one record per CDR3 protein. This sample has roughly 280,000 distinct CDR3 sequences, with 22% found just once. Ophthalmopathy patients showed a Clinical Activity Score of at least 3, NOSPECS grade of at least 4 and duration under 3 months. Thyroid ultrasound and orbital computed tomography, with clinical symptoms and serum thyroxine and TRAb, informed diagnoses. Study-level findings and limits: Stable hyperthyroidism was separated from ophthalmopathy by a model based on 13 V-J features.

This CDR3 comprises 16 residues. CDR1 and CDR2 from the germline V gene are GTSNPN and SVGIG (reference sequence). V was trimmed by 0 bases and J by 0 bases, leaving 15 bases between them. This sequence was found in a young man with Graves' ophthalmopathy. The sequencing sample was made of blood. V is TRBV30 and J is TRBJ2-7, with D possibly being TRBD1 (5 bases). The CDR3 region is CAWSVRMDKFSYEQYF. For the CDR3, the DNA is TGTGCCTGGAGTGTACGGATGGACAAATTCTCCTACGAGCAGTACTTC. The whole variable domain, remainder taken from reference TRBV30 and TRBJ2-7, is SQTIHQWPATLVQPVGSPLSLECTVEGTSNPNLYWYRQAAGRGLQLLFYSVGIGQISSEVPQNLSASRPQDRQFILSSKKLLLSDSGFYLCAWSVRMDKFSYEQYFGPGTRLTVT.